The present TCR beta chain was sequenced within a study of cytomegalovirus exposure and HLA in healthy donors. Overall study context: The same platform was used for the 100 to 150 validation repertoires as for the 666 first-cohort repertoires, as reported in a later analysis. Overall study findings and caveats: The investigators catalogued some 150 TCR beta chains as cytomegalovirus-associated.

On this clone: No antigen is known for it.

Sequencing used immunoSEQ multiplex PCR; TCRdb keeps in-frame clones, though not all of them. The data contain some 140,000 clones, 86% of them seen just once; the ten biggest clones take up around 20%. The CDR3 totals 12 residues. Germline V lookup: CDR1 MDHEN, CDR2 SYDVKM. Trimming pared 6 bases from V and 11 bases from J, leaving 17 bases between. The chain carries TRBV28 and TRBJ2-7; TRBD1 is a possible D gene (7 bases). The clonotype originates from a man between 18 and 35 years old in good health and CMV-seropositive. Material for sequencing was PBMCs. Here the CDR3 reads CASSLQGTGEYF. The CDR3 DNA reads TGTGCCAGCAGCCTACAGGGGACGGGGGAGTACTTC.